This T cell receptor (beta chain) was captured in a study of blood T cell repertoires in COVID-19. Whole-study context: COVID-19 samples collected from the United States, Italy and Spain covered acute and convalescent phases. The cDNA or gDNA used as material had been derived from T cells, B-cell-depleted T cells, or PBMCs.

Methods used by the authors: By means of reference gene primer amplification, nucleated cell counts were estimated. Generated by immunoSEQ multiplex PCR, the TCRdb table keeps only in-frame clones and is missing some. V, J and clone size are taken as reported in that table, and D and trimming were inferred from the DNA itself. Counted here are about half a million clones, around 85% occurring once; the ten biggest clones make up under 4%. The germline V and J ends were trimmed by 6 bases and 2 bases, with 35 bases remaining between them. The CDR3 length is 23 residues. Germline CDR1 reads MNHEY; CDR2 reads SVGEGT.

The sequencing sample was made of peripheral blood. The chain couples TRBV6-2 or TRBV6-3 to TRBJ2-6; TRBD2 is a possible D gene (6 bases). This clonotype was obtained from a human donor in a cohort sampled during active COVID-19. The CDR3 region is CASSPGLRRGILTAAPGANVLTF. DNA for the CDR3: TGTGCCAGCAGCCCTGGGCTGAGACGCGGGATCTTGACGGCCGCCCCTGGGGCCAACGTCCTGACTTTC.